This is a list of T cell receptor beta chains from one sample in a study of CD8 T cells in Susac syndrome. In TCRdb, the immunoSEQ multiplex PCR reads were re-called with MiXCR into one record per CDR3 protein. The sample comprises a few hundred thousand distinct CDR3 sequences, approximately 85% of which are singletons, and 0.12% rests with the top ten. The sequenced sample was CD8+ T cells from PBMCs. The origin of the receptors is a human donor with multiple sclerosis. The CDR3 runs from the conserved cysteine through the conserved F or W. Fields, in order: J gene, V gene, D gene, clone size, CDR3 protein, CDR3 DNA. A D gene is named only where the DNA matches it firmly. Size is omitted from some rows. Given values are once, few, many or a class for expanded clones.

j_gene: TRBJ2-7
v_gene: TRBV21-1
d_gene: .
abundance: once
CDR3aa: CASSKGRDRASYEQYF
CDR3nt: TGTGCCAGCAGCAAAGGGAGAGACAGGGCGTCCTACGAGCAGTACTTC

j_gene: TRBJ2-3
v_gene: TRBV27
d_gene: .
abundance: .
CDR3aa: CASSPPGRVDTQYF
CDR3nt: TGTGCCAGCAGTCCGCCGGGTAGGGTGGATACGCAGTATTTT

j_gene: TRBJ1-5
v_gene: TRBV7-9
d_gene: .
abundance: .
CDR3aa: CASSSGSAQPQHF
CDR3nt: TGTGCCAGCAGCTCAGGGTCGGCTCAGCCCCAGCATTTT

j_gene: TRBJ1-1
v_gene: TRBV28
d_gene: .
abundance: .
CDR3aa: CASSFRILNTEAFF
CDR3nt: TGTGCCAGCAGTTTCCGCATCTTGAACACTGAAGCTTTCTTT

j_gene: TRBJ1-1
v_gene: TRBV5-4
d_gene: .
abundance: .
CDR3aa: CASSPDGETEAFF
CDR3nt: TGTGCCAGCAGCCCGGATGGGGAAACTGAAGCTTTCTTT

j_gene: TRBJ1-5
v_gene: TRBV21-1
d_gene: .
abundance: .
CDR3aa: CASRRLGPHNQPQHF
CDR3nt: TGTGCCAGCAGGAGGCTGGGACCGCACAATCAGCCCCAGCATTTT

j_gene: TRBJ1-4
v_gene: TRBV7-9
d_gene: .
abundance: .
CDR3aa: CASSSSGTNEKLFF
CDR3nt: TGTGCCAGCAGCTCCTCGGGGACTAATGAAAAACTGTTTTTT

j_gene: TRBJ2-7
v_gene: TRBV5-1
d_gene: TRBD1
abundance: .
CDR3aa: CASSVGQGLDEQYF
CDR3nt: TGCGCCAGCAGCGTCGGACAGGGTCTCGACGAGCAGTACTTC

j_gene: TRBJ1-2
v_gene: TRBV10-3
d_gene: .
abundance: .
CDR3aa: CAISEGRQNGYTF
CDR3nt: TGTGCCATCAGTGAGGGCCGGCAGAATGGCTACACCTTC

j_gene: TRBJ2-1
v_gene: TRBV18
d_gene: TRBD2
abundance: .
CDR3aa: CASRLAGEGTYNEQFF
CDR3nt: TGTGCCAGCCGACTAGCGGGAGAGGGGACCTACAATGAGCAGTTCTTC

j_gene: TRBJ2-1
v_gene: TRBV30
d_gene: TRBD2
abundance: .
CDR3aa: CAWTSGTTFNEQFF
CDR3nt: TGTGCCTGGACCTCCGGGACTACTTTCAATGAGCAGTTCTTC

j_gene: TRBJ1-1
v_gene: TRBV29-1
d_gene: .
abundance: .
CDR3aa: CSVELEGLNTEAFF
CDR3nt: TGCAGCGTTGAACTTGAGGGACTGAACACTGAAGCTTTCTTT

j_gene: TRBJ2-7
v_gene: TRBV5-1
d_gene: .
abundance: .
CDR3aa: CASSSYTGYEQYF
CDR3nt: TGCGCCAGCAGCTCATATACAGGATACGAGCAGTACTTC

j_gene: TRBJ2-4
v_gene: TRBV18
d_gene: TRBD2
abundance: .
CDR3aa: CASSSRLAGGPLSIQYF
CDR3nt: TGTGCCAGCTCCTCCCGACTCGCGGGAGGGCCGTTGAGCATTCAGTACTTC

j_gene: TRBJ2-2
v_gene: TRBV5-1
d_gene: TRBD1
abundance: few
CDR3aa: CASSFGGQGTGELFF
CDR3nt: TGCGCCAGCAGCTTTGGGGGACAGGGAACCGGGGAGCTGTTTTTT

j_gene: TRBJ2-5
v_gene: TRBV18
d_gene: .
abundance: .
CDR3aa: CASSPIRETQYF
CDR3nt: TGTGCCAGCTCACCAATTCGAGAGACCCAGTACTTC

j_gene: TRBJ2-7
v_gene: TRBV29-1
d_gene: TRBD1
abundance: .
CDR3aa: CSVDITGGENEQYF
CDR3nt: TGCAGCGTTGATATAACAGGGGGCGAGAACGAGCAGTACTTC

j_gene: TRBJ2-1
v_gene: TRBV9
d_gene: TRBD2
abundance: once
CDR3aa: CASSEASGGAFYNEQFF
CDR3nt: TGTGCCAGCAGCGAAGCTAGCGGGGGGGCTTTCTACAATGAGCAGTTCTTC

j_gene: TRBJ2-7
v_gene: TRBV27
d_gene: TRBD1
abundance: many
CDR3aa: CASSPGQAYEQYF
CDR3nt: TGTGCCAGCAGTCCGGGACAGGCCTACGAGCAGTACTTC

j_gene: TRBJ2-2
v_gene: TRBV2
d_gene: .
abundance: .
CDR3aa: CASSDPRASSNTGELFF
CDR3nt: TGTGCCAGCAGTGATCCCAGGGCATCCTCTAACACCGGGGAGCTGTTTTTT